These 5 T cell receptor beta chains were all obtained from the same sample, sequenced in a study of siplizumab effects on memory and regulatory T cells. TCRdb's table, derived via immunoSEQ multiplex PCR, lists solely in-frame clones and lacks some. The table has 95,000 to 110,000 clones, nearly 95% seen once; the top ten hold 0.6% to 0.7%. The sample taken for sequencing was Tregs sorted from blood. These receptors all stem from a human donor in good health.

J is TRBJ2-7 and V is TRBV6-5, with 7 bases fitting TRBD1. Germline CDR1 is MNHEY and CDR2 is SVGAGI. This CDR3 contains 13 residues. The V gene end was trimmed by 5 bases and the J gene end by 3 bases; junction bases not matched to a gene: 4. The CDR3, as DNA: TGTGCCAGCAGTAAGAGGACAGGCTACGAGCAGTACTTC. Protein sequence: CASSKRTGYEQYF.

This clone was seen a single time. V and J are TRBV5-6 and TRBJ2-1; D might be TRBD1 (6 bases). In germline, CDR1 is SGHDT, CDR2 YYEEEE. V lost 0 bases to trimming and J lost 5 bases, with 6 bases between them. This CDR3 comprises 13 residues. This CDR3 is CASSLAGDNEQFF. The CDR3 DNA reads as TGTGCCAGCAGCTTGGCAGGGGACAATGAGCAGTTCTTC.

The CDR3 region is CASSLGQGATSGANVLTF. CDR3 DNA: TGTGCCAGCAGTTTAGGGCAGGGGGCGACCTCTGGGGCCAACGTCCTGACTTTC. The rearrangement links TRBV28 to TRBJ2-6; the match to TRBD1 covers 8 bases. CDR3 size: 18 residues. The germline gives CDR1 MDHEN, CDR2 SYDVKM. V trimming: 2 bases; J trimming: 0 bases; junction bases outside the gene matches: 6.

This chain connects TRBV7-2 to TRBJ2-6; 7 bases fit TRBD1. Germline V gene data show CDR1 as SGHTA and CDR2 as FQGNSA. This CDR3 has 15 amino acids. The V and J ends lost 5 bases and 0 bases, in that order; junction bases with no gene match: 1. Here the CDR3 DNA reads TGTGCCAGCAGCCGACAGGGCTCTGGGGCCAACGTCCTGACTTTC. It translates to CASSRQGSGANVLTF.

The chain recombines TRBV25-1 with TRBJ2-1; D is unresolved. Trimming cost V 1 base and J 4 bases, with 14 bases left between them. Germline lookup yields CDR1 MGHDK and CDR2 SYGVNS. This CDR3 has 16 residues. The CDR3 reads CASSESRTPHYNEQFF. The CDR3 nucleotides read TGTGCCAGCAGTGAATCTAGGACGCCCCATTACAATGAGCAGTTCTTC.